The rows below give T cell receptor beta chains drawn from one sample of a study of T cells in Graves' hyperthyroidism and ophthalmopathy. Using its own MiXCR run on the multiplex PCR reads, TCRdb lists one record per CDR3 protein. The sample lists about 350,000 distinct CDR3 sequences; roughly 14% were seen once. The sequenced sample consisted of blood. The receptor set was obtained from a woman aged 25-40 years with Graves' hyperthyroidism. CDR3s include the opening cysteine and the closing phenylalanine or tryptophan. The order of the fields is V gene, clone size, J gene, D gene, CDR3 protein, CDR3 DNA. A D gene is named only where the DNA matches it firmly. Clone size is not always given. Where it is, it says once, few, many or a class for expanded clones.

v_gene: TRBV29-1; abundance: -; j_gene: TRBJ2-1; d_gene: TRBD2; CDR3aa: CSVGTSSSYNEQFF; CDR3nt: TGCAGCGTAGGGACTAGTAGCTCCTACAATGAGCAGTTCTTC
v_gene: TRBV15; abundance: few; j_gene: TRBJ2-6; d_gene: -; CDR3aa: CATSRGGGANVLTF; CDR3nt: TGTGCCACCAGCAGAGGAGGGGGGGCCAACGTCCTGACTTTC
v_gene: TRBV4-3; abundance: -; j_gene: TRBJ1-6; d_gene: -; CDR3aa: CASSKIRGRNSPLHF; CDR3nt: TGCGCCAGCAGCAAAATCAGGGGCCGTAATTCACCCCTCCACTTT
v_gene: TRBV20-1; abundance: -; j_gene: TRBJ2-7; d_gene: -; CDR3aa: CSARGRTISHEQYF; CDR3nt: TGCAGTGCTAGAGGAAGGACAATATCCCACGAGCAGTACTTC
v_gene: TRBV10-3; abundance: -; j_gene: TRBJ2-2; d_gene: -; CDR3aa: CAISESTNTGELFF; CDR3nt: TGTGCCATCTCAGAGTCCACGAACACCGGGGAGCTGTTTTTT
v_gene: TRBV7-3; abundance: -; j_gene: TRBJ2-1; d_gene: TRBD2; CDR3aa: CASSPWEPGGPRDEQFF; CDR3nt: TGTGCCAGCAGCCCCTGGGAACCGGGAGGGCCGAGGGATGAGCAGTTCTTC
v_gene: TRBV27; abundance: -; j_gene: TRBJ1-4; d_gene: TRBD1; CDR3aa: CASKVGTANEKLFF; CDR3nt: TGTGCCAGCAAAGTGGGGACAGCTAATGAAAAACTGTTTTTT
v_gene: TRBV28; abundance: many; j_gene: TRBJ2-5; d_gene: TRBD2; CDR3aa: CASSSTSGSESVLVETQYF; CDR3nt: TGTGCCAGCAGTTCGACTAGCGGGAGTGAATCGGTTTTAGTGGAGACCCAGTACTTC
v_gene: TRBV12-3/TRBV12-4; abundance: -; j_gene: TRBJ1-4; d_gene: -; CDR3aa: CASSFRGWGATNEKLFF; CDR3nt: TGTGCCAGCAGTTTTAGGGGATGGGGTGCAACTAATGAAAAACTGTTTTTT
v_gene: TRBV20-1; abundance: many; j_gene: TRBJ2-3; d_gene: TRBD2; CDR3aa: CSAGQGLAPDTQYF; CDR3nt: TGCAGTGCTGGCCAGGGACTAGCCCCAGATACGCAGTATTTT
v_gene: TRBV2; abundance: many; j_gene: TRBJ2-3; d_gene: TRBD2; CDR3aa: CASSGRGAGRGTDTQYF; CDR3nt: TGTGCCAGCAGTGGAAGAGGAGCGGGGCGGGGCACAGATACGCAGTATTTT
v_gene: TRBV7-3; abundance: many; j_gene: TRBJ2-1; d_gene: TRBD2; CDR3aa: CASRPTSGANEQFF; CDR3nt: TGTGCCAGCAGACCGACTAGCGGCGCCAATGAGCAGTTCTTC
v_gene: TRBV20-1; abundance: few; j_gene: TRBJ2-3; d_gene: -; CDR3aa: CSARALPTSGGQRDTQYF; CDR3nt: TGCAGTGCTAGAGCCCTCCCCACGTCTGGCGGGCAGCGAGATACGCAGTATTTT
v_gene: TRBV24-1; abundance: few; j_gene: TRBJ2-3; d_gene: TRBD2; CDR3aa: CATSVGTSAYTDTQYF; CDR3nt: TGTGCCACCAGTGTTGGGACTAGCGCCTACACAGATACGCAGTATTTT
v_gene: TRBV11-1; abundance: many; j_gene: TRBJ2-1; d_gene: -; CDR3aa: CASSLFPRYLQFF; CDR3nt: TGTGCCAGCAGCTTATTTCCCAGGTACTTGCAGTTCTTC
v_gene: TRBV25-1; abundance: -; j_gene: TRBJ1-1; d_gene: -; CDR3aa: CASSEGGRLEAFF; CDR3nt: TGTGCCAGCAGTGAAGGGGGGCGATTAGAAGCTTTCTTT
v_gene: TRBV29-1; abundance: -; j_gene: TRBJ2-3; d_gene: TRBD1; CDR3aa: CSVGQDRADTQYF; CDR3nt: TGCAGCGTTGGGCAGGACAGGGCAGATACGCAGTATTTT
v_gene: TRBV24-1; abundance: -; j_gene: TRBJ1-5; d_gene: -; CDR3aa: CATQDSPGNQPQHF; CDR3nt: TGTGCCACCCAGGATTCACCTGGCAATCAGCCCCAGCATTTT
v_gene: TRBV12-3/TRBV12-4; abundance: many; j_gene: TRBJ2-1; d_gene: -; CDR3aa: CASSLTTLTRRYNEQFF; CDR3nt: TGTGCCAGCAGTCTCACCACCTTGACCCGCCGGTACAATGAGCAGTTCTTC
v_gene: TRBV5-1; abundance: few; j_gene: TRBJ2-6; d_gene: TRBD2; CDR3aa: CASSLRSLGPGTISGANVLTF; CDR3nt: TGCGCCAGCAGCTTGAGGAGTTTAGGTCCAGGGACTATCTCTGGGGCCAACGTCCTGACTTTC
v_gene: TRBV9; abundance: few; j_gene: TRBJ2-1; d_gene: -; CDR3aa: CASSKEADYNEQFF; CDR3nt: TGTGCCAGCAGCAAAGAAGCGGACTACAATGAGCAGTTCTTC
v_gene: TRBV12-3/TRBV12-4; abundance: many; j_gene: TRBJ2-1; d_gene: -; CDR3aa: CASSQDPYNEQFF; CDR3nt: TGTGCCAGCAGCCAAGACCCCTACAATGAGCAGTTCTTC
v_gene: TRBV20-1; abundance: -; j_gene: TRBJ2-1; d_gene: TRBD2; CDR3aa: CSARVLAGYNEQFF; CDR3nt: TGCAGTGCTAGAGTACTAGCGGGATACAATGAGCAGTTCTTC
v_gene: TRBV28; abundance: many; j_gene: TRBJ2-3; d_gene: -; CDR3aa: CASRPQGRYADTQYF; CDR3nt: TGTGCCAGCAGACCCCAGGGGCGGTACGCAGATACGCAGTATTTT
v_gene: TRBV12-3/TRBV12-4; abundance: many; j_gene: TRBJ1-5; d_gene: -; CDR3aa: CASSRGPSQPQHF; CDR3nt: TGTGCCAGCAGCCGGGGGCCTAGTCAGCCCCAGCATTTT
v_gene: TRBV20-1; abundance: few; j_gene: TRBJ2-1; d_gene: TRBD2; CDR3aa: CSAGGLAGESYNEQFF; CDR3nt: TGCAGTGCCGGAGGACTAGCGGGTGAATCCTACAATGAGCAGTTCTTC
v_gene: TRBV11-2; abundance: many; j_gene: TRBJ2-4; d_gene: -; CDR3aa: CASSWDIQNIQYF; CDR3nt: TGTGCCAGCAGCTGGGACATCCAAAACATTCAGTACTTC
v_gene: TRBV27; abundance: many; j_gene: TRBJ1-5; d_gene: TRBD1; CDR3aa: CASSWDRDQPQHF; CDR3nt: TGTGCCAGCAGTTGGGACAGGGATCAGCCCCAGCATTTT
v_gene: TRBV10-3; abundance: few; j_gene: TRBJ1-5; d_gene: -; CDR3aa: CAISESTGGAGNQPQHF; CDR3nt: TGTGCCATCAGTGAGTCGACTGGGGGGGCAGGCAATCAGCCCCAGCATTTT
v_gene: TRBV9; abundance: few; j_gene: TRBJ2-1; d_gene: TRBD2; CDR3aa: CASTFGGGRNNEQFF; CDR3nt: TGTGCCAGCACCTTCGGTGGCGGGAGAAACAATGAGCAGTTCTTC
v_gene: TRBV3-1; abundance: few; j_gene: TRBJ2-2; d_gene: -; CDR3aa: CASSQATPAVAGELFF; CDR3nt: TGTGCCAGCAGCCAAGCTACACCGGCCGTTGCCGGGGAGCTGTTTTTT
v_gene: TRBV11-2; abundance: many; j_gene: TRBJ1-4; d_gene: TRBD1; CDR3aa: CASSTRRTGANEKLFF; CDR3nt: TGTGCCAGCAGCACCCGTCGGACAGGGGCTAATGAAAAACTGTTTTTT
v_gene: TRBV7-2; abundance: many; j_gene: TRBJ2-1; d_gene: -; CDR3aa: CASSLGSAAEQFF; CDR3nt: TGTGCCAGCAGCTTAGGGTCAGCCGCCGAGCAGTTCTTC
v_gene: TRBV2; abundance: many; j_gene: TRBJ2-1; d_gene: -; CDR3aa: CASTIYPSSYNEQFF; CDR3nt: TGTGCCAGCACTATTTACCCGAGCTCCTACAATGAGCAGTTCTTC
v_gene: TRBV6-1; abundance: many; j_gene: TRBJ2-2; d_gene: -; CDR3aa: CASRSGQFANTGELFF; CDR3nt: TGTGCCAGCCGATCAGGACAGTTTGCGAACACCGGGGAGCTGTTTTTT
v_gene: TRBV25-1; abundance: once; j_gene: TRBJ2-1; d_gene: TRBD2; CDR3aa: CASSSTHPGLAEPHNEQFF; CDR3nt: TGTGCCAGCAGTTCCACACATCCGGGACTAGCGGAGCCACACAATGAGCAGTTCTTC
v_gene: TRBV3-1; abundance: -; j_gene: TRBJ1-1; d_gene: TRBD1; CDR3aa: CASSHWTGTEPEAFF; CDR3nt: TGTGCCAGCAGCCACTGGACAGGGACGGAGCCTGAAGCTTTCTTT
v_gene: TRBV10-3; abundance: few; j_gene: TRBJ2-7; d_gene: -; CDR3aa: CAIRDPGLNAYEQYF; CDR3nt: TGTGCCATCAGAGACCCGGGACTTAACGCCTACGAGCAGTACTTC
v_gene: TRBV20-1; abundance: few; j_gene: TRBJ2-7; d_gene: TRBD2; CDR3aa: CSARDLGTSGYEQYF; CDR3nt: TGCAGTGCTAGAGACCTCGGGACTAGCGGTTACGAGCAGTACTTC
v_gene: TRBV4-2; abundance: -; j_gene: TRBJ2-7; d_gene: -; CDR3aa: CASSQDGLRTDEQYF; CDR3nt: TGTGCCAGCAGCCAAGATGGCTTGAGGACCGACGAGCAGTACTTC
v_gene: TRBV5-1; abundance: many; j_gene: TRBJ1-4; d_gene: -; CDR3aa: CASSLDRVSEKLFF; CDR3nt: TGCGCCAGCAGCTTGGACAGGGTTTCTGAAAAACTGTTTTTT
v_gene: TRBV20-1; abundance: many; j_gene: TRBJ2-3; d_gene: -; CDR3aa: CSARGLAGDRWTSTDTQYF; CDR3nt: TGCAGTGCTAGAGGCCTCGCGGGAGACAGGTGGACGAGCACAGATACGCAGTATTTT
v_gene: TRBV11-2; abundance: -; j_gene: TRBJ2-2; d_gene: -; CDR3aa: CASSPAAGSGELFF; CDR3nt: TGTGCCAGCAGCCCCGCAGCTGGGAGCGGGGAGCTGTTTTTT
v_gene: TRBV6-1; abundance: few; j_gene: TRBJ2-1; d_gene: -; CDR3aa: CASHPGASYNEQFF; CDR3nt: TGTGCCTCCCACCCGGGGGCATCCTACAATGAGCAGTTCTTC